This passage covers 26 T cell receptor beta chains from one sample sequenced in a study of T cells after yellow fever vaccination. TCRdb reprocessed the 5' RACE reads with MiXCR, giving one entry per CDR3 protein. The data hold some 390,000 distinct CDR3 sequences, with under 7.5% observed a single time. The source was PBMCs, collected 5 days after the yellow fever booster vaccination. The receptors stem from a young man who received the YFV17D yellow fever vaccine.

The gene calls are TRBV5-4 and TRBJ2-3; 10 nucleotides match TRBD2. The germline CDR1 and CDR2 sequences are SGHNT and YYREEE (reference sequence). The CDR3 extends over 16 amino acids. The V segment lost 0 bases and the J segment 4 bases; nucleotides outside the gene matches: 5. In DNA, the CDR3 is TGTGCCAGCAGCTTGGCAGGGCTAGCGGGAGCAGATACGCAGTATTTT. Translating it yields CASSLAGLAGADTQYF.

This clonotype was counted a few times. The CDR3 DNA reads as TGCAGTGCTGGCGGGGGGGGGAGCCAAGAGACCCAGTACTTC. Amino acids: CSAGGGGSQETQYF. The chain is built from TRBV20-1 and TRBJ2-5, with 9 nucleotides matching TRBD2. Germline V gene data show CDR1 as DFQATT and CDR2 as SNEGSKA (reference sequence). Unmatched junction bases numbered 5, after V lost 5 bases and J lost 1 base. This CDR3 is 14 amino acids long.

This chain uses TRBV12-3 or TRBV12-4 with TRBJ2-3; tentative D call: TRBD1 (6 bases). This CDR3 is 19 amino acids long. Between the trimmed V and J ends, which lost 6 bases and 0 bases, there was a span of 25 bases. Written as DNA, the CDR3 is TGTGCCAGCAGCAAAACCGGGACACCATTTATGACTAGCACAGATACGCAGTATTTT. Amino acids: CASSKTGTPFMTSTDTQYF.

Remarks on this clonotype: With a much larger clone just one base away, this may be a read error. The chain employs TRBV10-3 and TRBJ2-7; D gene unclear. Germline assignment: CDR1 ENHRY and CDR2 SYGVKD. Trimming shortened V by 0 bases and J by 4 bases, and 4 bases separated the two germline ends. The CDR3 contains 12 residues. The CDR3 DNA follows: TGTGCCATCAGTGAGTCGAGGTACGAGCAGTACTTC. It translates to CAISESRYEQYF.

This clonotype was counted only a few times. The rearrangement uses TRBV6-1 and TRBJ2-7; the D gene is possibly TRBD2 (7 bases). Germline V gene sequence: CDR1 MNHNS, CDR2 SASEGT. The CDR3 totals 15 residues. V lost 6 bases to trimming and J lost 1 base, with 16 bases between them. In DNA, the CDR3 is TGTGCCAGCAGCTCCGCGGGGGCCCCATCCTACGAGCAGTACTTC. It codes for CASSSAGAPSYEQYF.

This clonotype was found many times. This chain links TRBV4-2 with TRBJ1-1; D is ambiguous. V lost 6 bases to trimming and J lost 0 bases, with 11 bases between them. CDR3 length equals 14 residues. Germline V gives CDR1 LGHNA, CDR2 YNFKEQ. CDR3 DNA: TGTGCCAGCAGTAAAAGGGTCATGAACACTGAAGCTTTCTTT. It yields the protein CASSKRVMNTEAFF.

This clonotype was recorded many times. V gene TRBV4-3 combines with J gene TRBJ1-3; 9 bases agree with TRBD1. J lost 2 bases, V lost 1 base, and 0 bases had no gene match. Germline V gene lookup returns CDR1 LGHNA and CDR2 YSLEER. This CDR3 has 15 amino acids. This CDR3 is CASSQGQGAGNTIYF. The CDR3 DNA reads TGCGCCAGCAGCCAAGGACAGGGGGCTGGAAACACCATATATTTT.

This chain links TRBV10-3 with TRBJ2-3; no reliable D call. V lost 4 bases and J lost 4, with 9 bases in between. Germline V gives CDR1 ENHRY, CDR2 SYGVKD. The CDR3 has 13 amino acids. The CDR3 DNA reads TGTGCCATCAGTGTTGGGGTCCCAGATACGCAGTATTTT. Residues: CAISVGVPDTQYF.

This clonotype has a count of ten or more. The chain carries TRBV6-5 and TRBJ2-7; a weak D match, TRBD1 (5 bases). Germline V CDR1 and CDR2: MNHEY, SVGAGI. CDR3 length: 12 residues. V dropped 6 bases and J dropped 9 bases, with 15 bases sitting between them. The CDR3 DNA sequence: TGTGCCAGCAGCTCCCAGGGTGTCGTGCAGTACTTC. This sequence encodes CASSSQGVVQYF.

This clonotype has at least ten counts. The rearrangement uses TRBV20-1 and TRBJ2-3; perhaps TRBD2 as D (6 bases). Trimming took 0 bases from V and 3 from J, leaving 16 bases between them. The CDR3 totals 16 residues. CDR1 and CDR2 (germline): DFQATT, SNEGSKA (reference sequence). The CDR3: CSARDAGSVSTDTQYF. The CDR3 DNA reads TGCAGTGCTAGAGACGCGGGGTCGGTGTCGACAGATACGCAGTATTTT.

There are many counts of this clonotype. The rearrangement joins TRBV23-1 to TRBJ2-6, with D possibly being TRBD2 (6 bases). TRBV23-1 is given ORF status, its function remaining uncertain. V shed 1 base and J shed 4 bases, with 11 bases lying between them. This CDR3 is 16 amino acids long. CDR3 residues: CASSQWEVPGANVLTF. CDR3 nucleotides: TGCGCCAGCAGTCAATGGGAGGTACCCGGGGCCAACGTCCTGACTTTC.

A word on this clonotype: This may be a read error, as it is one base from a much larger clone. CDR3 DNA sequence: TGTGCCAGCAGCTTAGGTAGGACAGGAGAATCCTACAATGAGCAGTTCTTC. Encoded protein: CASSLGRTGESYNEQFF. The chain uses TRBV7-9 and TRBJ2-1; 7 bases fit TRBD1. The germline V gene encodes CDR1 SEHNR and CDR2 FQNEAQ (reference sequence). The CDR3 is 17 residues long. After removal of 1 base from V and 1 base from J, the junction contained 7 bases not matched to a gene.

In its sample, this clonotype was seen many times. This chain links TRBV5-1 with TRBJ2-7; maybe TRBD1 (6 bases). Trimming stripped 4 bases from V and 0 bases from J, with 14 bases between. Germline assignment: CDR1 SGHRS and CDR2 YFSETQ. There are 15 residues in the CDR3. CDR3 protein: CASSPGGSGSYEQYF. CDR3 nucleotide sequence: TGCGCCAGCAGCCCTGGGGGCTCCGGCTCCTACGAGCAGTACTTC.

This clonotype was observed many times. The rearrangement joins TRBV29-1 to TRBJ2-7; D is uncertain. The V gene's germline CDR1 is SQVTM and CDR2 ANQGSEA. Trimming left V 1 base short and J 5 bases short, with 3 bases between. This CDR3 comprises 10 residues. The CDR3 nucleotides are TGCAGCGTTGAAGGAGACGAGCAGTACTTC. It specifies CSVEGDEQYF.

This clonotype was counted between two and nine times. This chain joins TRBV18 and TRBJ1-2, with a tentative D call TRBD1 (5 bases). Trimming pared 4 bases from V and 2 bases from J, leaving 17 bases between. The germline V gene has CDR1 KGHSH and CDR2 LQKENI. The CDR3 is 16 residues long. This chain's CDR3 is CASSLLRDGKNYGYTF. DNA for the CDR3: TGTGCCAGCTCACTCCTCCGGGACGGAAAAAACTATGGCTACACCTTC.

This chain joins TRBV6-5 and TRBJ2-7, with D tentatively TRBD2 (6 bases). The CDR3 is made up of 11 amino acids. Germline CDR1 MNHEY, CDR2 SVGAGI. Trimming took 9 bases from V and 8 from J, leaving 14 bases between them. CDR3 in DNA: TGTGCCAGTCTTGGGGCGGGACAGCAGTACTTC. Translation: CASLGAGQQYF.

The chain links TRBV4-3 to TRBJ2-7, with 9 nucleotides matching TRBD2. Germline V gene sequence: CDR1 LGHNA, CDR2 YSLEER. The CDR3 has 15 amino acids. V lost 2 bases to trimming and J lost 2 bases; unmatched junction nucleotides: 4. The CDR3 loop reads CASSQRLADPYEQYF. CDR3 DNA: TGCGCCAGCAGCCAACGACTAGCGGATCCCTACGAGCAGTACTTC.

This clonotype has more than one count but fewer than ten. The chain links TRBV5-1 to TRBJ2-5; D remains unclear. Trimming shortened V by 2 bases and J by 5 bases, and 13 bases separated the two germline ends. This CDR3 has 14 residues. The germline gives CDR1 SGHRS, CDR2 YFSETQ. DNA for the CDR3: TGCGCCAGCAGCTTAACTCAAAGAGAGGAGACCCAGTACTTC. Protein product: CASSLTQREETQYF.

The table lists this clonotype with many counts. V usage is TRBV12-3 or TRBV12-4 and J usage is TRBJ2-1; 10 positions match TRBD2. The CDR3 is made up of 15 amino acids. V trimming: 3 bases; J trimming: 10 bases; junction bases outside the gene matches: 9. The CDR3 spells CASSFGLAGEGEQFF. CDR3 in DNA: TGTGCCAGCAGTTTTGGGCTAGCGGGAGAGGGGGAGCAGTTCTTC.

V and J are TRBV25-1 and TRBJ2-5, with D perhaps TRBD1 (5 bases). From germline, CDR1 is MGHDK and CDR2 SYGVNS. The V gene lost 2 bases and the J gene lost 0 bases, with 10 bases spanning the gap. The CDR3 length is 15 residues. CDR3 sequence: CASSEMGRNQETQYF. As DNA, the CDR3 is TGTGCCAGCAGTGAAATGGGGCGGAACCAAGAGACCCAGTACTTC.

This clonotype was recorded at least ten times. The chain links TRBV6-5 to TRBJ2-1, with TRBD1 identical over 7 bases. Germline V gene sequence: CDR1 MNHEY, CDR2 SVGAGI. The CDR3 sequence is 14 residues long. Trimming removed 3 bases from V and 5 bases from J; junction bases left unmatched: 4. In DNA, the CDR3 is TGTGCCAGCAGTTATCCGGGACAGAACAATGAGCAGTTCTTC. Its protein product is CASSYPGQNNEQFF.

This sequence joins TRBV10-3 and TRBJ2-1; TRBD2 might be the D (6 bases). The V and J ends lost 0 bases and 10 bases respectively, with 7 bases between them. From germline, CDR1 is ENHRY and CDR2 SYGVKD. The CDR3 runs to 12 residues. The CDR3 spells CAISESRDEQFF. The DNA for the CDR3 is TGTGCCATCAGTGAGTCGCGGGACGAGCAGTTCTTC.

This chain uses TRBV20-1 with TRBJ2-1, with D unclear. This CDR3 region has 15 residues. Germline CDR1 is DFQATT and CDR2 is SNEGSKA (reference sequence). The germline V and J ends were trimmed by 3 bases and 4 bases, with 16 bases remaining between them. This CDR3 reads CSASKGLFGYNEQFF. CDR3 bases: TGCAGTGCTAGTAAGGGTCTCTTTGGGTACAATGAGCAGTTCTTC.

This clonotype was seen ten or more times. This chain links TRBV20-1 with TRBJ2-3, with D perhaps assigned TRBD1 or TRBD2 (5 bases each). Trimming left V 8 bases short and J 4 bases short, with 10 bases between. CDR1 is DFQATT and CDR2 is SNEGSKA in the germline V gene (reference sequence). The CDR3 covers 11 residues. The CDR3 here is CSQGVSDTQYF. The CDR3 DNA reads TGCAGTCAGGGAGTGTCAGATACGCAGTATTTT.

This clonotype was observed many times. The chain employs TRBV20-1 and TRBJ2-5; D uncertain. There are 13 residues in the CDR3. Looked up from germline, CDR1 is DFQATT and CDR2 is SNEGSKA (reference sequence). Deletions cut 0 bases from V and 2 bases from J, with 7 bases between. The CDR3 nucleotides are TGCAGTGCTAGAGATGGCATACAAGAGACCCAGTACTTC. It specifies CSARDGIQETQYF.

This clonotype was observed many times. This chain's CDR3 is CASSLVGFGELFF. In DNA, the CDR3 is TGTGCCAGCAGCTTAGTGGGGTTCGGGGAGCTGTTTTTT. The rearrangement uses TRBV11-2 and TRBJ2-2; D not resolved. The CDR3 runs to 13 residues. Per germline, CDR1 SGHAT and CDR2 FQNNGV. Trimming cost V 1 base and J 7 bases, with 7 bases left between them.